This T cell receptor beta chain is drawn from a study of immune heterogeneity within non-small cell lung tumors. Bulk tumor genomic DNA constituted the template, at around 600 ng per sample. During surgery, several far-apart biopsies were obtained from every primary tumor. Curative surgery was performed on patients who had untreated, newly diagnosed non-small cell lung cancer. Amplification of TCR beta CDR3 was performed by multiplex PCR with 32 V and 13 J primers. TCRdb re-derived calls from the multiplex PCR reads in MiXCR, one entry per CDR3 protein. This sample has around 30,000 distinct CDR3 sequences, with around 30% found just once. This clonotype was seen ten or more times. The length of the CDR3 is 14 residues. V lost 4 bases and J 6 bases, leaving 16 bases between the germline ends. CDR1 is LGHNT and CDR2 is FRNRAP in the germline V gene.

The TCR originated in a man aged 40-50 years with non-small cell lung cancer. Sequenced: lung tumor tissue. The chain employs TRBV12-5 and TRBJ2-7; D possibly matches TRBD1 or TRBD2 (7 bases each). Here the CDR3 DNA reads TGTGCTAGTGGTTCCTCAGGGGGAGGGACCGAGCAGTACTTC. It specifies CASGSSGGGTEQYF.